These T cell receptor beta chains were read from a single sample in a study of long-term antiretroviral therapy in people with HIV. Assay used: immunoSEQ multiplex PCR; TCRdb lists only in-frame clones, some missing. The repertoire holds about 28,000 clones, with roughly 86% as singletons. Sequences were derived from unsorted PBMCs, sampled 0.8 years after starting antiretroviral therapy. These receptors were collected from a woman in her 30s with HIV. Each CDR3 is given with its conserved first and last residue. The order of the fields is J gene, V gene, CDR3 protein.

j_gene: TRBJ2-3
v_gene: TRBV6-1
CDR3aa: CASSALLASTDTQYF

j_gene: TRBJ1-5
v_gene: TRBV30
CDR3aa: CAWSVHRGGINQPQHF

j_gene: TRBJ1-2
v_gene: TRBV6-6
CDR3aa: CASSYRENGYTF

j_gene: TRBJ1-6
v_gene: TRBV27
CDR3aa: CASSLQEKGSPLHF

j_gene: TRBJ1-1
v_gene: TRBV7-9
CDR3aa: CASSSLDGNTEAFF

j_gene: TRBJ2-5
v_gene: TRBV18
CDR3aa: CASSPSTGGLRETQYF

j_gene: TRBJ2-6
v_gene: TRBV7-3
CDR3aa: CASSQVRAGAGANVLTF

j_gene: TRBJ1-2
v_gene: TRBV5-1
CDR3aa: CASSDKVVTGYYGYTF

j_gene: TRBJ2-1
v_gene: TRBV9
CDR3aa: CASSGTPVGEQFF

j_gene: TRBJ1-2
v_gene: TRBV14
CDR3aa: CASSPLDRASGYTF

j_gene: TRBJ1-3
v_gene: TRBV9
CDR3aa: CASSVGSGYSGNTIYF

j_gene: TRBJ1-2
v_gene: TRBV27
CDR3aa: CASSPYYAGTEDGYTF

j_gene: TRBJ1-2
v_gene: TRBV18
CDR3aa: CASSLGQNYGYTF

j_gene: TRBJ2-3
v_gene: TRBV27
CDR3aa: CASSPRRTDTQYF

j_gene: TRBJ2-1
v_gene: TRBV30
CDR3aa: CAWGSGARYNEQFF

j_gene: TRBJ1-1
v_gene: TRBV4-2
CDR3aa: CASSQAGLSMNTEAFF

j_gene: TRBJ1-1
v_gene: TRBV11-2
CDR3aa: CASSLTGSAAFF

j_gene: TRBJ1-4
v_gene: TRBV7-9
CDR3aa: CASSPPTGGDEKLFF

j_gene: TRBJ2-7
v_gene: TRBV7-6
CDR3aa: CASSLARGHEQYF

j_gene: TRBJ1-3
v_gene: TRBV6-5
CDR3aa: CASSSGQGRTGNTIYF

j_gene: TRBJ1-1
v_gene: TRBV29-1
CDR3aa: CSSRTSGDTEAFF

j_gene: TRBJ2-4
v_gene: TRBV2
CDR3aa: CASLSRDRGSLAKNIQYF

j_gene: TRBJ1-6
v_gene: TRBV5-1
CDR3aa: CASSLRGTGGNSPLHF

j_gene: TRBJ2-3
v_gene: TRBV7-8
CDR3aa: CASSNQGILRDTQYF

j_gene: TRBJ2-5
v_gene: TRBV5-1
CDR3aa: CASSPSIGALGYQETQYF